What follows describes a single TCR beta chain. Its antigen remains unidentified. The data belong to a study of blood T cells in healthy people across ages. The study's findings and limits: The study found more naive CD4+ cells and higher diversity in long-lived than aged donors.

The CDR3 is 14 residues long. From germline, CDR1 is SEHNR and CDR2 FQNEAQ (reference sequence). With a J-beta primer mix and a sample-barcoded 5' primer, a second PCR ran roughly 6 to 12 cycles. Each of the cDNA molecules was tagged by a template-switch adaptor with 12 random nucleotides. Every sample returned 3 million or more CDR3-containing paired-end reads. TCRdb independently ran MiXCR on the 5' RACE reads; one entry per CDR3 protein. This table holds under 2,000,000 distinct CDR3 sequences, 40% to 55% found once. This TCR came from a woman aged 40 to 50 in good health. The chain employs TRBV7-9 and TRBJ2-7; D call uncertain. The J call may be incorrect, as the DNA end agrees better with TRBJ2-5. The specimen sequenced was blood. The DNA of the CDR3 is TGTGCCAGCAGCTTAGCCCCTCCCGATGGGACCCAGTACTTC. It translates to CASSLAPPDGTQYF.